This T cell receptor (beta chain) was obtained from a study of Ad26.COV2.S vaccination and SARS-CoV-2 variants. Notes on the study in general: Researchers cautioned that TCR breadth and depth analyses may have underestimated total T cell responses.

CDR1 is SQVTM and CDR2 is ANQGSEA in the germline V gene. V was cut by 5 bases and J by 0 bases, with 11 bases left in between. This CDR3 is 14 amino acids long. Regarding this clone: What it binds is not known.

Method: immunoSEQ multiplex PCR; TCRdb's copy keeps in-frame clones and lacks some. Of 350,000 to 500,000 clones in the sample, less than 95% were seen once. The treatment: around 19 received Ad26.COV2.S at low or high dose, single or two shots; five or six received placebo; per-sample allocation not given. Vaccine and placebo recipients were sampled on day 63 after the first injection. Immunization relied on an Ad26 vector, which expressed Wuhan-strain SARS-CoV-2 spike. The sequencing used peripheral blood, collected in a trial of Ad26.COV2.S vaccine versus placebo. The chain links TRBV29-1 to TRBJ2-1; D remains ambiguous. The TCR sequence derives from a person aged 18-60 years who received the Ad26.COV2.S COVID-19 vaccine or a placebo. The CDR3 protein is CSVSGRLSYNEQFF. For the CDR3, the DNA is TGCAGCGTTTCTGGCAGACTCTCCTACAATGAGCAGTTCTTC.